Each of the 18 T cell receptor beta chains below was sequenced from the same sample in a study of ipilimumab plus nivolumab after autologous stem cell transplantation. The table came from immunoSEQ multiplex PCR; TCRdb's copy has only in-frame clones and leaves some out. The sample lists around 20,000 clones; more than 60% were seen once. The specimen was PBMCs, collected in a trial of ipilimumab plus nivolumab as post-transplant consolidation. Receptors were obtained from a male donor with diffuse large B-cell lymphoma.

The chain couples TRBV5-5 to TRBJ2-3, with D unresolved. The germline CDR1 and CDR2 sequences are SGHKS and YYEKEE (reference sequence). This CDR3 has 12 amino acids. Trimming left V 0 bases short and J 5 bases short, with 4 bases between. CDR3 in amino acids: CASSLERDTQYF. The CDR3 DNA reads TGTGCCAGCAGCTTGGAGCGAGATACGCAGTATTTT.

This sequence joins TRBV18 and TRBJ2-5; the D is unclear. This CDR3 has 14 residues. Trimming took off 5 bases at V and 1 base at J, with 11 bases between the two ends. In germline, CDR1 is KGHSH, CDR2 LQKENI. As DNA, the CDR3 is TGTGCCAGCTCATCCGGATTAGGCCAAGAGACCCAGTACTTC. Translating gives CASSSGLGQETQYF.

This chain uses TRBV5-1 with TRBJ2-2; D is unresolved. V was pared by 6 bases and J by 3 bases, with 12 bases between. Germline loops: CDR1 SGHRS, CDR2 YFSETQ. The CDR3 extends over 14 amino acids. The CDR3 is CASTRITYTGELFF. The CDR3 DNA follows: TGCGCCAGCACCAGAATAACATACACCGGGGAGCTGTTTTTT.

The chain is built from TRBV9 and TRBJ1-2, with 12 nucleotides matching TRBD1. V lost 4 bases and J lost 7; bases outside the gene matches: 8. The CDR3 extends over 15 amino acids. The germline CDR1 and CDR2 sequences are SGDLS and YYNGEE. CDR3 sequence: CASSPTGTGGSGYTF. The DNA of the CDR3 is TGTGCCAGCAGCCCTACCGGGACAGGGGGCTCTGGCTACACCTTC.

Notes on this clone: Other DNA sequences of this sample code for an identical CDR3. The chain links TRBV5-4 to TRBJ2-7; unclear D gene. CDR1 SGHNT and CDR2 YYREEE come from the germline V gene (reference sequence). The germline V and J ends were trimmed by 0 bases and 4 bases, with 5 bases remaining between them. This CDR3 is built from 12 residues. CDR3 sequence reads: CASSLGVYEQYF. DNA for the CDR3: TGTGCCAGCAGCTTGGGTGTGTACGAGCAGTACTTC.

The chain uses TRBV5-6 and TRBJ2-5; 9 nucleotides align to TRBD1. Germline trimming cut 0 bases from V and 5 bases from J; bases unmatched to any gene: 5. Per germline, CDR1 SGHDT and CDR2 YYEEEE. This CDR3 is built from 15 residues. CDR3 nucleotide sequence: TGTGCCAGCAGCTTGGCAGGGACAGGGCCTGAGACCCAGTACTTC. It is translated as CASSLAGTGPETQYF.

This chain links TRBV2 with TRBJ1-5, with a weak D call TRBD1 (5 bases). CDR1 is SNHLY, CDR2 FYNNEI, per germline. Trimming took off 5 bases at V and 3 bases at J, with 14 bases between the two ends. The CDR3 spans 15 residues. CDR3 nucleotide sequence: TGTGCCAGCAGTCGGGGCCCACAGGTCAATCAGCCCCAGCATTTT. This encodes CASSRGPQVNQPQHF.

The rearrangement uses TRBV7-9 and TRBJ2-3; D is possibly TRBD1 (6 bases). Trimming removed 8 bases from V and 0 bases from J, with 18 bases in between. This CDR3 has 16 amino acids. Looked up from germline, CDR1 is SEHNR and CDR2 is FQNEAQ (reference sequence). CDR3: CASLSRQGSSTDTQYF. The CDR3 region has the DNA TGTGCCAGCCTTTCTCGTCAGGGGTCTAGCACAGATACGCAGTATTTT.

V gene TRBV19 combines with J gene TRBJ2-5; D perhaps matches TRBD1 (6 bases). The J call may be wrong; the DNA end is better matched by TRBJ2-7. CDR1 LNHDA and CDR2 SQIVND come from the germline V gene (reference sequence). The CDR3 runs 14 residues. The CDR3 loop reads CASSSGQNSYEQYF. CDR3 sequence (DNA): TGTGCCAGTAGTAGCGGACAGAACTCCTACGAGCAGTACTTC.

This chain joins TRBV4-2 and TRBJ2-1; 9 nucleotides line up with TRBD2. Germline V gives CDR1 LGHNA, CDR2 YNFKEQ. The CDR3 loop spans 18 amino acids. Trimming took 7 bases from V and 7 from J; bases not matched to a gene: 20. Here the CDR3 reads CASTEAAFAAGGQNEQFF. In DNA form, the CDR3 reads TGTGCCAGCACCGAAGCGGCATTTGCGGCGGGGGGGCAGAATGAGCAGTTCTTC.

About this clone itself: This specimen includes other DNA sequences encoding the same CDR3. CDR3 nucleotides: TGCGCCAGCAGCTTGAATAGGGGGGGTGAAAAACTGTTTTTT. It yields the protein CASSLNRGGEKLFF. The chain uses TRBV5-1 and TRBJ1-4; TRBD1 is a possible D gene (6 bases). Trimming stripped 1 base from V and 7 bases from J, with 11 bases between. This CDR3 contains 14 residues. Germline lookup yields CDR1 SGHRS and CDR2 YFSETQ.

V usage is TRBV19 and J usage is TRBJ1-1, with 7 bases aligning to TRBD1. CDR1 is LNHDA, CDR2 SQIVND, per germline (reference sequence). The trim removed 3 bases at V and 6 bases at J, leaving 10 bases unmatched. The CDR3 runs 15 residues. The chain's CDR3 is CASSISLLGGSEAFF. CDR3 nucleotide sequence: TGTGCCAGTAGTATTTCGCTTCTAGGGGGCTCTGAAGCTTTCTTT.

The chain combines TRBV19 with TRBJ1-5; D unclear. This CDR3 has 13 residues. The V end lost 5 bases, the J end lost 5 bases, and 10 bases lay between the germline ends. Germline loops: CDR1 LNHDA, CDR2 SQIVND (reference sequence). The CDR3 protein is CASSSVGDQPQHF. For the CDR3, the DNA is TGTGCCAGTAGTTCTGTGGGTGATCAGCCCCAGCATTTT.

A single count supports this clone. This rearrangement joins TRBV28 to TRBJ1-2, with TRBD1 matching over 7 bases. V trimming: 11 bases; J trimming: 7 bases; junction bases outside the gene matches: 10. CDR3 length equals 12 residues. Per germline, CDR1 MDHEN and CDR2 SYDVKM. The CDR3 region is CASRRDSIGYTF. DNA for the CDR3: TGTGCCTCTCGACGGGACAGTATTGGCTACACCTTC.

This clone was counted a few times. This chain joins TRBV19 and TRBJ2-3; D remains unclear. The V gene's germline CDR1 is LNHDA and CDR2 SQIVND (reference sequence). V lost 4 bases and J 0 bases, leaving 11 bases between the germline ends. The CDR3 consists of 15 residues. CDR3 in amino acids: CASSKQHYSTDTQYF. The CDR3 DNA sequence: TGTGCCAGTAGTAAACAACACTATAGCACAGATACGCAGTATTTT. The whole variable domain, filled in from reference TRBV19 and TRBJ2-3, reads DGGITQSPKYLFRKEGQNVTLSCEQNLNHDAMYWYRQDPGQGLRLIYYSQIVNDFQKGDIAEGYSVSREKKESFPLTVTSAQKNPTAFYLCASSKQHYSTDTQYFGPGTRLTVL.

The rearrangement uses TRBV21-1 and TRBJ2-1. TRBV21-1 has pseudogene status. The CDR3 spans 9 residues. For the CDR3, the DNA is TGTGCCAGCAGCATCGAGCAGTTCTTC. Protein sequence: CASSIEQFF.

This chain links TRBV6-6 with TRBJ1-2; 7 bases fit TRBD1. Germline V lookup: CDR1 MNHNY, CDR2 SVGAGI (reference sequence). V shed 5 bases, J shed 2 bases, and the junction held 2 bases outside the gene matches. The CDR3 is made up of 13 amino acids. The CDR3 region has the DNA TGTGCCAGCAGTCCGGACAGGAACTATGGCTACACCTTC. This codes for CASSPDRNYGYTF.

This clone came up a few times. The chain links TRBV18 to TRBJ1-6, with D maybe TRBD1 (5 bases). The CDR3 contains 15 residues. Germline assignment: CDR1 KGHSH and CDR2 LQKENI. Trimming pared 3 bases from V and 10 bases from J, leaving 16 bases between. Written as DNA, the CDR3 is TGTGCCAGCTCACCTTTCGAGGACAAGGGGTCACCCCTCCACTTT. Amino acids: CASSPFEDKGSPLHF.